This TCR beta chain was identified in a study of blood T cell repertoires in COVID-19. The germline V and J ends were trimmed by 0 bases and 3 bases, with 18 bases remaining between them. The V gene's germline CDR1 is SGDLS and CDR2 YYNGEE. There are 17 residues in the CDR3. Method: immunoSEQ multiplex PCR; TCRdb's copy keeps in-frame clones and lacks some. The data show roughly 180,000 clones, 86% seen once. Material: PBMCs or T cells enriched from blood (not recorded which). V gene TRBV9 combines with J gene TRBJ1-1; no reliable D call. The clonotype comes from a woman under 40 who had recovered from COVID-19. This CDR3 is CASSVGPRSGLDTEAFF. Here the CDR3 DNA reads TGTGCCAGCAGCGTAGGGCCTAGGTCTGGCCTAGACACTGAAGCTTTCTTT.